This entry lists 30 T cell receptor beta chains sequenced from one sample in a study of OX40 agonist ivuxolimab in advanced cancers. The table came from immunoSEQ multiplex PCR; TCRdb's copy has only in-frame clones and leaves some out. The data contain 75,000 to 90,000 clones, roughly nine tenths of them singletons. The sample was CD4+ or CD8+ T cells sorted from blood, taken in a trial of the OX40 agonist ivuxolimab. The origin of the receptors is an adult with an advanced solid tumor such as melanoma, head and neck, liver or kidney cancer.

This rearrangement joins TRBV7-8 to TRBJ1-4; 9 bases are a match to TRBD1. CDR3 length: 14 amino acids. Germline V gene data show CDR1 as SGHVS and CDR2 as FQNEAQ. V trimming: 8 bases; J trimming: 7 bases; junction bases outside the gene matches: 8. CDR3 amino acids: CASGRTGAGEKLFF. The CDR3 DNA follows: TGTGCCAGCGGACGGACAGGGGCGGGTGAAAAACTGTTTTTT.

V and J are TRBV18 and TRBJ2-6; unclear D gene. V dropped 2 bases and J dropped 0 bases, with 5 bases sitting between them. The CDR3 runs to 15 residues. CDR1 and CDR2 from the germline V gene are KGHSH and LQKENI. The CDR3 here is CASSPSYSGANVLTF. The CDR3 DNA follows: TGTGCCAGCTCACCAAGCTACTCTGGGGCCAACGTCCTGACTTTC.

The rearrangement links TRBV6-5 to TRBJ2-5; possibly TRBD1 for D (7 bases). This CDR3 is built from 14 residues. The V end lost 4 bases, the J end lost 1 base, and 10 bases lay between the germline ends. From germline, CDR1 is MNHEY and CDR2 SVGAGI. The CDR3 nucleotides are TGTGCCAGCAGTTCCCAGGGGGGCCAAGAGACCCAGTACTTC. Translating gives CASSSQGGQETQYF.

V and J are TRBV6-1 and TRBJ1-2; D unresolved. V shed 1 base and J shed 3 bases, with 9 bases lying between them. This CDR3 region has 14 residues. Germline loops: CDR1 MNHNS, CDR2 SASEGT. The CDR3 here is CASSEVHGDYGYTF. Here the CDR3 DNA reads TGTGCCAGCAGTGAAGTGCACGGAGACTATGGCTACACCTTC.

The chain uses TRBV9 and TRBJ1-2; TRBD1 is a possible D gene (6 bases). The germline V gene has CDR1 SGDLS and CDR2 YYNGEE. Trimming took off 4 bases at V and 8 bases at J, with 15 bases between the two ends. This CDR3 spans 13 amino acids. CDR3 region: CASSRQGPAGYTF. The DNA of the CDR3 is TGTGCCAGCAGCCGGCAGGGGCCCGCGGGCTACACCTTC. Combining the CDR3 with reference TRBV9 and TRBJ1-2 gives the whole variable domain DSGVTQTPKHLITATGQRVTLRCSPRSGDLSVYWYQQSLDQGLQFLIQYYNGEERAKGNILERFSAQQFPDLHSELNLSSLELGDSALYFCASSRQGPAGYTFGSGTRLTVV.

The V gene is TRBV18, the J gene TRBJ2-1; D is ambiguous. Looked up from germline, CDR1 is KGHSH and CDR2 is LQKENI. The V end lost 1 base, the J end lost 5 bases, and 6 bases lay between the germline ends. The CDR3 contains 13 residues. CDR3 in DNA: TGTGCCAGCTCACCACTGATAAACAATGAGCAGTTCTTC. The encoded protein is CASSPLINNEQFF.

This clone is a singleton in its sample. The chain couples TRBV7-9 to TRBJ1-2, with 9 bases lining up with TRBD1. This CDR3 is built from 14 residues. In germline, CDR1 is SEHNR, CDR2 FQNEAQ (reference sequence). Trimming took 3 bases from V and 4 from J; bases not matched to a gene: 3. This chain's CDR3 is CASSLGQGGYGYTF. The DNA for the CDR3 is TGTGCCAGCAGCTTGGGACAGGGAGGCTATGGCTACACCTTC.

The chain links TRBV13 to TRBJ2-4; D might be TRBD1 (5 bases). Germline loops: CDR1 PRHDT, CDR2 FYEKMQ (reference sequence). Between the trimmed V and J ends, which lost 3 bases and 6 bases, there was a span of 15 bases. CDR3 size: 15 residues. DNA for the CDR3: TGTGCCAGCAGCTTCACGGCAGGGTCGGGAAACATTCAGTACTTC. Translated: CASSFTAGSGNIQYF.

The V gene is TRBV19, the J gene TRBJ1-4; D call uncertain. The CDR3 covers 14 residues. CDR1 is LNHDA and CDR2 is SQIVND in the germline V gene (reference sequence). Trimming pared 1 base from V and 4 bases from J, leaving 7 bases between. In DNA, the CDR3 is TGTGCCAGTAGTATAGCCGCCCTTAATGAAAAACTGTTTTTT. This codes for CASSIAALNEKLFF.

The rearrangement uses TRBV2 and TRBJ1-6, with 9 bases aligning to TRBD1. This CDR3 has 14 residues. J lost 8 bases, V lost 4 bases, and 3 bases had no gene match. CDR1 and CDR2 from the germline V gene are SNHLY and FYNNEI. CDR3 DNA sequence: TGTGCCAGCAGTGTCGACAGGGGGGATTCACCCCTCCACTTT. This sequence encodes CASSVDRGDSPLHF. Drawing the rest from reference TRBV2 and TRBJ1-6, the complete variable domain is EPEVTQTPSHQVTQMGQEVILRCVPISNHLYFYWYRQILGQKVEFLVSFYNNEISEKSEIFDDQFSVERPDGSNFTLKIRSTKLEDSAMYFCASSVDRGDSPLHFGNGTRLTVT.

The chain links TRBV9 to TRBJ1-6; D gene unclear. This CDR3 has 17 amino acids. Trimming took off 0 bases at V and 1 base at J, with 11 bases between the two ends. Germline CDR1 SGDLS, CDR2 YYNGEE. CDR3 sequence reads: CASSVASGASYNSPLHF. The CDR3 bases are TGTGCCAGCAGCGTAGCTAGTGGAGCTTCCTATAATTCACCCCTCCACTTT.

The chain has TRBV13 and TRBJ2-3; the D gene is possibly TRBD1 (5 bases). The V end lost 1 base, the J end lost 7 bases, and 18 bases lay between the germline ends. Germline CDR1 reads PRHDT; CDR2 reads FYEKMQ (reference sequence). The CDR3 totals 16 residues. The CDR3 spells CASSLEGVAGRYTQYF. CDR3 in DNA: TGTGCCAGCAGCTTAGAAGGGGTGGCAGGAAGGTATACGCAGTATTTT.

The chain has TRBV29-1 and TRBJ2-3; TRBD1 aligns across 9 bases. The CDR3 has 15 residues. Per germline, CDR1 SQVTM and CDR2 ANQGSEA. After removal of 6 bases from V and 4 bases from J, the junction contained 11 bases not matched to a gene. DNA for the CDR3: TGCAGCGTAAAGAGGGACAGGGTGATCGCAGATACGCAGTATTTT. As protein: CSVKRDRVIADTQYF.

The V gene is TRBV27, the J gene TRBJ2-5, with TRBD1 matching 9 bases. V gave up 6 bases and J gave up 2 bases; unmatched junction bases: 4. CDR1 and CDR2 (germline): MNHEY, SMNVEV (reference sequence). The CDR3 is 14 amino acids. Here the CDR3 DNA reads TGTGCCAGCAGGACCGACAGGGGGCAAGAGACCCAGTACTTC. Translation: CASRTDRGQETQYF.

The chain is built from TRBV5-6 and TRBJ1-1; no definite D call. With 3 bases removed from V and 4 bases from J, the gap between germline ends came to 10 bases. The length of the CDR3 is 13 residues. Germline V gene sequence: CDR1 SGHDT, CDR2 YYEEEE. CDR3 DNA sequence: TGTGCCAGCAGCTATGGCCAAGGCACTGAAGCTTTCTTT. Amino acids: CASSYGQGTEAFF. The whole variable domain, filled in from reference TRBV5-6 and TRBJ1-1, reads DAGVTQSPTHLIKTRGQQVTLRCSPKSGHDTVSWYQQALGQGPQFIFQYYEEEERQRGNFPDRFSGHQFPNYSSELNVNALLLGDSALYLCASSYGQGTEAFFGQGTRLTVV.

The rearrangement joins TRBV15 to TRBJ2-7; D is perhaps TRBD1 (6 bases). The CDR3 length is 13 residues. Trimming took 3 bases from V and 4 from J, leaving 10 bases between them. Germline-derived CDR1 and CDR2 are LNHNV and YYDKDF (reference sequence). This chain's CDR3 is CATSRDRYYEQYF. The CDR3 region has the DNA TGTGCCACCAGCAGGGACAGATATTACGAGCAGTACTTC.

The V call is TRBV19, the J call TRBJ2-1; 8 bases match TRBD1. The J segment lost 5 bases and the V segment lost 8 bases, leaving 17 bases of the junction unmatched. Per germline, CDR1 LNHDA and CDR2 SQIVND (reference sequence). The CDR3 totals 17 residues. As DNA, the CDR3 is TGTGCCAGTCGCACCTATCAGGGGGCAGGTTTGGACAATGAGCAGTTCTTC. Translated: CASRTYQGAGLDNEQFF. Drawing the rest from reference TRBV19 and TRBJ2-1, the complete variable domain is DGGITQSPKYLFRKEGQNVTLSCEQNLNHDAMYWYRQDPGQGLRLIYYSQIVNDFQKGDIAEGYSVSREKKESFPLTVTSAQKNPTAFYLCASRTYQGAGLDNEQFFGPGTRLTVL.

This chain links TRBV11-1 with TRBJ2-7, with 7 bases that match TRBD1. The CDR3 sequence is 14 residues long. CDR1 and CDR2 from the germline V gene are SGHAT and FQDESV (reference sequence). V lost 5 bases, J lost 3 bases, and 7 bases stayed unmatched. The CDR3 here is CASSPPTGSYEQYF. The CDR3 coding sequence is TGTGCCAGCAGCCCGCCGACAGGGAGCTACGAGCAGTACTTC.

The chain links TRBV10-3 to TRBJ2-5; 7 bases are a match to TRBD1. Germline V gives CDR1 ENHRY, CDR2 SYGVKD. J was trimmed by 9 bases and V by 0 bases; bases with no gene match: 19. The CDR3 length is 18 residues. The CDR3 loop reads CAISESIHPDTDQGAQYF. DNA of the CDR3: TGTGCCATCAGTGAGTCGATTCATCCCGACACGGACCAGGGGGCCCAGTACTTC.

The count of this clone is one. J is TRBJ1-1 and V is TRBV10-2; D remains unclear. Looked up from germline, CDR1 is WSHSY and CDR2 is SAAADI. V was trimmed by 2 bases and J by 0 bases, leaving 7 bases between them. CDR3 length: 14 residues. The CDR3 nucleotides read TGCGCCAGCAGTGAGGTGCCAATGAACACTGAAGCTTTCTTT. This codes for CASSEVPMNTEAFF.

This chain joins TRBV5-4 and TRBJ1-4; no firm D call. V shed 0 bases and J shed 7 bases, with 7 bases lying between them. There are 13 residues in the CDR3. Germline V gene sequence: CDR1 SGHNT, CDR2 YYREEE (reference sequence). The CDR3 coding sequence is TGTGCCAGCAGCTTGGAACATCTTGAAAAACTGTTTTTT. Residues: CASSLEHLEKLFF. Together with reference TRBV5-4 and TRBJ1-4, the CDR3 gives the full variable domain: ETGVTQSPTHLIKTRGQQVTLRCSSQSGHNTVSWYQQALGQGPQFIFQYYREEENGRGNFPPRFSGLQFPNYSSELNVNALELDDSALYLCASSLEHLEKLFFGSGTQLSVL.

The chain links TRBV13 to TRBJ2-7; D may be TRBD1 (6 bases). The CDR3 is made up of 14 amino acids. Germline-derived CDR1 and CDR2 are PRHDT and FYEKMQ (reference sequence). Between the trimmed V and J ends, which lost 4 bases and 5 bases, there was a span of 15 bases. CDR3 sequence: CASSSLQGRHEQYF. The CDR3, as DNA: TGTGCCAGCAGCTCGCTACAGGGTAGGCACGAGCAGTACTTC.

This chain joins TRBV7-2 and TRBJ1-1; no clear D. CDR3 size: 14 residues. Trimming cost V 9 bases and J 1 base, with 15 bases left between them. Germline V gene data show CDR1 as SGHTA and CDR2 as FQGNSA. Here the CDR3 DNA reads TGTGCCAGTCACCCCTTCCCAGGGAACACTGAAGCTTTCTTT. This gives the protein CASHPFPGNTEAFF.

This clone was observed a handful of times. CDR3 region: CAISDQEDSNQPQHF. The CDR3 region has the DNA TGTGCCATCAGTGATCAAGAGGATAGCAATCAGCCCCAGCATTTT. The chain employs TRBV10-3 and TRBJ1-5; D gene ambiguous. The CDR3 is made up of 15 amino acids. Germline assignment: CDR1 ENHRY and CDR2 SYGVKD. The V gene lost 3 bases and the J gene lost 0 bases, with 9 bases spanning the gap.

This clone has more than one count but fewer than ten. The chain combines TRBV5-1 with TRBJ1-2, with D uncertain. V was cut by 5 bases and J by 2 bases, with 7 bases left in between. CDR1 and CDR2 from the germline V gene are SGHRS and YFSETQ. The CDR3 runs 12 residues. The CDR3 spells CASSFDNYGYTF. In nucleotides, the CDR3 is TGCGCCAGCAGTTTTGACAACTATGGCTACACCTTC. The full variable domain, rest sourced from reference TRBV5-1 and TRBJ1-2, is KAGVTQTPRYLIKTRGQQVTLSCSPISGHRSVSWYQQTPGQGLQFLFEYFSETQRNKGNFPGRFSGRQFSNSRSEMNVSTLELGDSALYLCASSFDNYGYTFGSGTRLTVV.

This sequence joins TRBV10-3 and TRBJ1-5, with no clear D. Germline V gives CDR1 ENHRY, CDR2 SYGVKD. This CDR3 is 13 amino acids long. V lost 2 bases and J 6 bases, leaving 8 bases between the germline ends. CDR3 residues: CAISEKPVQPQHF. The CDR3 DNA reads TGTGCCATCAGTGAGAAGCCCGTTCAGCCCCAGCATTTT.

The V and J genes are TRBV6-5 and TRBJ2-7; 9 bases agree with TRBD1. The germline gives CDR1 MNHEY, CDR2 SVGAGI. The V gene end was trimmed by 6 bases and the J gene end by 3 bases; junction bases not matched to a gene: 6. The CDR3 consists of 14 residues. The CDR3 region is CASRSGTGNYEQYF. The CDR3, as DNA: TGTGCCAGCAGATCCGGGACAGGGAACTACGAGCAGTACTTC.

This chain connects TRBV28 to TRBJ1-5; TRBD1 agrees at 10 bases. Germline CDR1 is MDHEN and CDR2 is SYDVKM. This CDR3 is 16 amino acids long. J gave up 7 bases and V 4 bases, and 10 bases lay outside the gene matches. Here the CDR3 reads CASSSGQGVLRQPQHF. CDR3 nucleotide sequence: TGTGCCAGCAGTTCCGGACAGGGGGTTCTGCGGCAGCCCCAGCATTTT.

The CDR3 here is CASSPRGQWNEQFF. In DNA form, the CDR3 reads TGCGCCAGCAGCCCGAGGGGACAGTGGAATGAGCAGTTCTTC. This chain links TRBV5-1 with TRBJ2-1, with 7 bases fitting TRBD1. The length of the CDR3 is 14 residues. V gave up 4 bases and J gave up 7 bases; unmatched junction bases: 8. Germline assignment: CDR1 SGHRS and CDR2 YFSETQ.

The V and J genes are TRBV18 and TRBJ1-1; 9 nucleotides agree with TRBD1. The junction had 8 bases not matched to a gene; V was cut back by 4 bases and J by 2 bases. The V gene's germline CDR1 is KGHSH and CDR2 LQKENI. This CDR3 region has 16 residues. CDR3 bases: TGTGCCAGCTCACGGACCGGGACAGGGTATAACACTGAAGCTTTCTTT. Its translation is CASSRTGTGYNTEAFF.